The T cell receptor beta chain described here comes from a study of vaccination and CD4 T cells after COVID-19 (dated by TCRdb to the early 2020s). Describing the broader study: In the convalescent cohort there were six males and four females, among whom were two Hispanic individuals, seven Caucasians, two Asians and one multiracial person. As controls, cultures received a CEFX viral epitope pool (the positive control), an HIV-1 Nef peptide pool (the negative control), or no peptide at all. Post-vaccine blood samples were taken a median of 72 days after the second vaccine dose, with a range of roughly 13 to 250 days. The spike-specific CD4+ TCR repertoire was compared before and after mRNA vaccination in 10 COVID-19 convalescent patients and a few infection-naive healthy vaccine recipients. Post-COVID blood samples from convalescent patients were collected a median of 101 days after diagnosis, with a range of roughly 30 to 170 days. Overlapping spike peptide pools from SARS-CoV-2 and from the common cold coronaviruses HCoV-NL63, HCoV-OC43 and HCoV-229E were used as culture stimuli. Memory CD4+ T cell crossreactivity between SARS-CoV-2 and common cold coronavirus spike proteins was assessed at the TCR clonotype level in an earlier paper using these donors. Participants received two doses of either the Pfizer-BioNTech BNT162b2 vaccine (n=8) or the Moderna mRNA-1273 vaccine (n=2).

Study-wide findings and limitations: Of the vaccine-specific clones found in convalescent patients, nearly all (304 of 307) were mono-reactive for SARS-CoV-2 spike instead of being cross-reactive with common cold coronaviruses. The number of convalescent patients in the study was relatively small, and the study did not examine early timepoints following natural infection. Among convalescent patients, a median 86.3% of the SARS-CoV-2-reactive clones seen after vaccination appeared only after vaccination, which suggests priming specific to the vaccine. Although the median number of SARS-CoV-2-reactive clonotypes went up from 20 to 25 after infection to around 39 after vaccination, the increase was not significant.

As concerns this clonotype: This receptor's antigen is unknown. No qualities accompany the bases; no much larger clone lies one base away.

Including cysteine and phenylalanine, the CDR3 has 16 amino acids. Only CDR3 DNA is held: 48 bases, read in frame from base 1. For CDR1 and CDR2, the germline V gene (reference sequence) lists SEHNR and FQNEAQ. V is trimmed back by 1 base and J by 6 bases, and the junction contains 5 bases that no gene match accounts for. The library was generated by PCR. TCR sequencing of DNA from cultured CD4+ T cells used the Oncomine TCR Beta short-read assay at the Johns Hopkins FTIC core. Genomic DNA was extracted from the cultured CD4+ T cells with the QIAamp micro DNA kit. The Oncomine TCR Beta libraries from cultured CD4+ T cells were pooled using unique dual indexes and then sequenced on an Illumina iSeq 100. From the authors' description of their analysis: Non-productive sequences were removed, and CDR3s not starting with C, not ending with F or W, or shorter than 7 amino acids were discarded. Antigen-specific clonotypes were identified using the MANAFEST web application through comparison of peptide-stimulated wells with reference and other culture wells. To be called positive, a clone needed an FDR below 0.05, an odds ratio above 5, and a productive frequency above 0.1% in at least two of three replicate wells. Clonotypes that were significantly expanded in both SARS-CoV-2 spike wells and at least one common cold coronavirus spike condition were defined as cross-reactive. Similarity between CDR3 sequences was evaluated in R version 3.6.1 using Levenshtein distances (stringdist) and unrooted phylogenetic trees (ape). Using fastp trimming at Q25 and MiXCR clonotype assembly, TCRdb reanalyzed the public sequencing data and kept in-frame beta chains. Each record represents a unique CDR3 protein, reported with the most common genes and DNA among its rows. These V and J calls originate from TCRdb's pipeline instead of the authors' own analysis. The sample table records about 7,800 distinct CDR3 sequences; roughly 43% of these occur just once. Clones ranked in the top ten supply 30% to 35% of the sample.

In light of the paper, this sample's treatment or condition label describes: roughly 11-day PBMC culture with coronavirus spike peptide pools or control peptides (ViraFEST assay). CD4+ T cells from unexposed donors were collected before the COVID-19 pandemic (2011-2018). The ViraFEST assay, used in the study, expanded antigen-specific T cells with peptide pools and then identified the expanded clonotypes through TCR sequencing. PBMCs were cultured at approximately 2.1 million per well in IMDM supplemented with around 5.5% human AB serum and about 10 IU/ml IL-2, with approximately 11 ug/ml peptide pools added. Half of the culture medium was replaced with fresh IL-2-containing medium on days 3 and 7. After 10 days of culture, CD4+ T cells were isolated by negative selection using the EasySep CD4+ T cell isolation kit. Unexposed donor CD4+ T cells were tested for reactivity to SARS-CoV-2 S and N and four common cold coronavirus spike pools, as cell number allowed. Ficoll-Paque Plus gradient centrifugation was used to isolate PBMCs from whole blood, and the isolated PBMCs were then either used fresh or cryopreserved at -140C. Triplicate wells were generally used for each culture condition. Leukapheresis product for the unexposed donors was bought commercially.

Source material: CD4+ T cells from blood, cultured in vitro. The receptor was isolated from a human donor in good health. The chain links TRBV7-9 with TRBJ2-1; 11 bases in between match TRBD2. The nucleotides read TGTGCCAGCAGCTTAGTAGCGGGAGGGCCTGCCAATGAGCAGTTCTTC. This translates into CASSLVAGGPANEQFF.